This T cell receptor beta chain emerged from a study of tumor and adjacent non-tumor tissue in lung cancer. No cell sorting was done before RNA was extracted from the tissue. With respect to this clonotype: The junction does not match germline at one end; this may be a read error.

CDR1 and CDR2 from the germline V gene are SGHAT and FQNNGV. CDR3 length: 15 amino acids. The library came from three nested PCR rounds adapted from ARM-PCR protocols. TCRdb analysed the multiplex PCR reads with MiXCR anew, one entry per CDR3 protein. The sample contains around 210,000 distinct CDR3 sequences, about two thirds of which appear only once. The TCR comes from a man aged 55-75 years with non-small cell lung cancer. The genes are TRBV11-2 and TRBJ2-2; TRBD2 is a possible D gene (5 bases). Source material: lung tumor tissue. The CDR3, as DNA: TGTGCCAGCAACTCGACGGGGATAATTACCGGGGAGCTGTTATTT. The encoded protein is CASNSTGIITGELLF.